The 16 T cell receptor beta chains in this list originate from one sample, sequenced in a study of shared clonotypes between healthy human individuals. The method was immunoSEQ multiplex PCR; TCRdb's version includes in-frame clones alone and lacks a portion of them. In the table there are 650,000 to 800,000 clones, over 60% of which are singletons. Input material: memory CD4+ T cells sorted from blood. Subset here: CD45RA-negative fraction. Receptors were obtained from a woman aged 25 to 39 in good health.

The chain uses TRBV6-4 and TRBJ2-1, with a weak D call TRBD2 (6 bases). The V gene lost 4 bases and the J gene lost 4 bases, with 14 bases spanning the gap. CDR1 MRHNA and CDR2 SNTAGT come from the germline V gene. The CDR3 consists of 15 residues. CDR3 DNA sequence: TGTGCCAGCAGTGCCGTCGCGGAGGGGTACAATGAGCAGTTCTTC. Amino acid sequence: CASSAVAEGYNEQFF.

This clone is medium-sized within its sample. V and J are TRBV6-1 and TRBJ2-2; 10 bases map to TRBD1. This CDR3 region has 14 residues. Trimming removed 6 bases from V and 7 bases from J; junction bases left unmatched: 5. Germline-derived CDR1 and CDR2 are MNHNS and SASEGT. The CDR3 region is CASRGQGDIGELFF. CDR3 sequence (DNA): TGTGCCAGCAGAGGACAGGGGGACATCGGGGAGCTGTTTTTT.

The V and J genes are TRBV19 and TRBJ1-1; D gene unclear. Trimming cost V 3 bases and J 0 bases, with 8 bases left between them. Germline-derived CDR1 and CDR2 are LNHDA and SQIVND (reference sequence). The CDR3 is 14 amino acids. The CDR3 coding sequence is TGTGCCAGTAGTATTAGACACCTGAACACTGAAGCTTTCTTT. It is translated as CASSIRHLNTEAFF.

The V gene is TRBV2, the J gene TRBJ2-5; 7 bases match TRBD2. V was clipped by 5 bases and J by 2 bases; unmatched bases: 5. Germline CDR1 SNHLY, CDR2 FYNNEI. The CDR3 contains 14 residues. The CDR3 loop is CASSRAGSQETQYF. CDR3 bases: TGTGCCAGCAGTCGAGCGGGAAGTCAAGAGACCCAGTACTTC.

The chain recombines TRBV6-5 with TRBJ2-1; D unresolved. The V end was cut by 6 bases, the J end by 9 bases, with 15 bases between. Germline CDR1 reads MNHEY; CDR2 reads SVGAGI. There are 13 residues in the CDR3. The chain's CDR3 is CASSFTLHSEQFF. The DNA for the CDR3 is TGTGCCAGCAGCTTTACCCTACACTCTGAGCAGTTCTTC.

This clone was seen more than once but under ten times. The chain joins TRBV7-2 to TRBJ1-5; TRBD1 agrees at 10 bases. The CDR3 has 16 amino acids. With 5 bases clipped from V and 0 bases from J, the junction kept 4 bases outside the gene matches. CDR1 is SGHTA, CDR2 FQGNSA, per germline. CDR3 protein: CASSLGQGGSNQPQHF. The CDR3 DNA is TGTGCCAGCAGCCTTGGACAGGGGGGTAGCAATCAGCCCCAGCATTTT.

This clone was counted only a few times. The V gene is TRBV2, the J gene TRBJ1-1; D call uncertain. The CDR3 spans 13 residues. V gave up 8 bases and J gave up 5 bases, with 15 bases separating them. Germline CDR1 SNHLY, CDR2 FYNNEI. This CDR3 reads CASHLGPKTEAFF. In DNA form, the CDR3 reads TGTGCCAGCCACCTAGGGCCCAAAACTGAAGCTTTCTTT. Together with reference TRBV2 and TRBJ1-1, the CDR3 gives the full variable domain: EPEVTQTPSHQVTQMGQEVILRCVPISNHLYFYWYRQILGQKVEFLVSFYNNEISEKSEIFDDQFSVERPDGSNFTLKIRSTKLEDSAMYFCASHLGPKTEAFFGQGTRLTVV.

V and J are TRBV2 and TRBJ2-5; unclear D gene. From germline, CDR1 is SNHLY and CDR2 FYNNEI. There are 14 residues in the CDR3. V gave up 3 bases and J gave up 5 bases, with 13 bases separating them. The CDR3 coding sequence is TGTGCCAGCAGTGATACCTTTGGAACGGAGACCCAGTACTTC. It encodes CASSDTFGTETQYF.

The J gene is TRBJ1-2, the V gene TRBV10-3; a weak D match, TRBD1 (5 bases). With 2 bases removed from V and 4 bases from J, the gap between germline ends came to 11 bases. CDR3 length: 14 amino acids. The germline V gene encodes CDR1 ENHRY and CDR2 SYGVKD. CDR3 coding DNA: TGTGCCATCAGTGAGCAGGGTCGCTCCTATGGCTACACCTTC. Translation: CAISEQGRSYGYTF.

This chain connects TRBV27 to TRBJ2-7; TRBD1 matches 10 bases. CDR3 length: 15 residues. Germline assignment: CDR1 MNHEY and CDR2 SMNVEV (reference sequence). The V and J ends lost 4 bases and 6 bases, in that order; junction bases with no gene match: 9. CDR3 protein: CASSSKPGQGREQYF. The CDR3 coding sequence is TGTGCCAGCAGTTCGAAACCGGGACAGGGGCGCGAGCAGTACTTC.

About this clone itself: Additional DNA sequences in this sample encode the identical CDR3. The rearrangement uses TRBV5-1 and TRBJ2-5; a possible D gene is TRBD2 (6 bases). Germline values: CDR1 SGHRS, CDR2 YFSETQ. The length of the CDR3 is 14 residues. V gave up 4 bases and J gave up 4 bases, with 14 bases separating them. CDR3 sequence (DNA): TGCGCCAGCAGCGCGGGACGTGTCGGAGAGACCCAGTACTTC. It specifies CASSAGRVGETQYF.

This clone was detected ten times or more. Other DNA sequences from this sample encode an identical CDR3 as well. CDR3 in amino acids: CASSEALRQNEQFF. The CDR3 bases are TGTGCCAGCAGTGAAGCCCTGCGTCAGAATGAGCAGTTCTTC. This sequence joins TRBV6-1 and TRBJ2-1; D is uncertain. V was cut by 0 bases and J by 7 bases, with 10 bases left in between. The CDR3 has 14 amino acids. CDR1 MNHNS and CDR2 SASEGT come from the germline V gene.

This clone was recorded a few times. J is TRBJ2-1 and V is TRBV6-6; D perhaps matches TRBD2 (6 bases). V lost 5 bases, J lost 13 bases, and 9 bases lay in between. This CDR3 has 10 residues. Germline V gives CDR1 MNHNY, CDR2 SVGAGI (reference sequence). CDR3 in DNA: TGTGCCAGCAGTGGGGGGATCCAGTTCTTC. Its protein product is CASSGGIQFF.

The chain links TRBV10-3 to TRBJ2-6; 7 nucleotides align to TRBD1. The CDR3 is made up of 22 amino acids. The V segment lost 2 bases and the J segment 0 bases; nucleotides outside the gene matches: 19. Per germline, CDR1 ENHRY and CDR2 SYGVKD. CDR3 DNA: TGTGCCATCAGTGAGGACGCGACAGGGACCCCGAACCTTGGCTCTGGGGCCAACGTCCTGACTTTC. It codes for CAISEDATGTPNLGSGANVLTF.

Comment on this clone: This could be a read error, since a much larger clone is one nucleotide away. The rearrangement uses TRBV29-1 and TRBJ1-2; TRBD1 might be the D (5 bases). Germline CDR1 is SQVTM and CDR2 is ANQGSEA. This CDR3 region has 15 residues. V lost 6 bases and J lost 7, with 24 bases in between. This chain's CDR3 is CSVLLIGAAWAGYTF. The CDR3 DNA is TGCAGCGTCCTCTTAATAGGGGCCGCCTGGGCTGGCTACACCTTC.

The chain carries TRBV6-1 and TRBJ2-2; 8 bases are shared with TRBD1. Germline lookup yields CDR1 MNHNS and CDR2 SASEGT. The CDR3 is made up of 14 amino acids. The V gene end was trimmed by 10 bases and the J gene end by 0 bases; junction bases not matched to a gene: 4. The CDR3 coding sequence is TGTGCCACTTACAGGGGGGCGAACACCGGGGAGCTGTTTTTT. Its protein product is CATYRGANTGELFF.